This T cell receptor (beta chain) was identified during a study of post-analysis software for immune sequencing data. Researchers reported that TCR beta cDNA libraries carried unique molecular identifiers. TCRdb passed the PCR reads through MiXCR, listing each CDR3 protein once. This table has about 770,000 distinct CDR3 sequences, about half appearing once. The sequenced material came from blood. The sequence derives from a girl under 18 with multiple sclerosis.

The CDR3 here is CASSYGAGWLAEAFF. CDR3 DNA: TGTGCCAGCAGTTACGGGGCAGGGTGGCTCGCTGAAGCTTTCTTT. V gene TRBV6-2 or TRBV6-3 combines with J gene TRBJ1-1; a weak D match, TRBD1 (5 bases). The germline V gene has CDR1 MNHEY and CDR2 SVGEGT. Trimming took 2 bases from V and 6 from J, leaving 16 bases between them. The CDR3 loop spans 15 amino acids.